This section outlines one T cell receptor beta chain sequence together with its context. Per the original methods: Using reference gene primer amplification, nucleated cell counts were estimated. The repertoire was sequenced with immunoSEQ multiplex PCR; TCRdb's copy has only in-frame clones and lacks some. D and trimming come from the DNA, and the V and J calls and clone size come from that table. The data contain approximately 360,000 clones, 70% to 90% of them singletons. This record comes from a study of blood T cell repertoires in COVID-19. About the research overall: T cells, B-cell-depleted T cells, or PBMCs supplied cDNA or gDNA.

The CDR3 has 14 amino acids. The V gene's germline CDR1 is MNHNS and CDR2 SASEGT. Trimming left V 1 base short and J 3 bases short, with 10 bases between. The V and J genes are TRBV6-1 and TRBJ2-7, with a weak D call TRBD1 (6 bases). The origin of this receptor is a man aged 35 to 55 in a cohort exposed to, infected with or recovered from COVID-19 (not recorded which). The sequencing input was PBMCs or T cells enriched from blood (not recorded which). The CDR3 nucleotides are TGTGCCAGCAGTGAAGGGGACACACGCTACGAGCAGTACTTC. Translating it yields CASSEGDTRYEQYF.